Listed below are T cell receptor beta chains from one sample, sequenced in a study of radiotherapy plus CTLA-4 blockade in lung cancer. TCRdb's copy holds only in-frame clones and misses some; the assay was immunoSEQ multiplex PCR. This table holds about 51,000 clones, approximately 80% found once. This specimen consisted of peripheral blood, obtained from a patient treated with radiotherapy plus ipilimumab. The source is a human donor with non-small cell lung cancer whose response to radiotherapy plus ipilimumab could not be evaluated. CDR3s include the opening cysteine and the closing phenylalanine or tryptophan. The D gene is left open where the match is weak. Size is stated for part of the rows, as once, few or many counts, or as a class when the clone is expanded.

V	D	J	size	CDR3	DNA
TRBV6-5	NA	TRBJ1-2	NA	CASSYFLAYGYTF	TGTGCCAGCAGTTACTTTCTAGCCTATGGCTACACCTTC
TRBV19	TRBD2	TRBJ2-3	NA	CASSQGLAGSTDTQYF	TGTGCCAGTAGTCAGGGACTAGCGGGATCCACAGATACGCAGTATTTT
TRBV15	TRBD1	TRBJ2-7	few	CATSLRDSDYEQYF	TGTGCCACCAGCCTCCGGGACAGCGACTACGAGCAGTACTTC
TRBV6-1	NA	TRBJ2-7	NA	CASVLHYEQYF	TGTGCCAGTGTACTGCACTACGAGCAGTACTTC
TRBV4-1	TRBD1	TRBJ2-7	few	CASSSRTGDFYEQYF	TGCGCCAGCAGCTCCCGGACAGGCGATTTCTACGAGCAGTACTTC
TRBV7-9	NA	TRBJ2-1	NA	CASSSTQGTDHYNEQFF	TGTGCCAGCAGCTCAACGCAGGGGACGGATCACTACAATGAGCAGTTCTTC
TRBV11-3	TRBD1	TRBJ2-2	NA	CASSKDRVTGELFF	TGTGCCAGCAGCAAGGACAGGGTCACCGGGGAGCTGTTTTTT
TRBV5-1	TRBD1	TRBJ2-1	once	CASSWGTGNEQFF	TGCGCCAGCAGCTGGGGGACAGGGAATGAGCAGTTCTTC
TRBV7-2	TRBD1	TRBJ2-7	NA	CASSLVRTGGSYEQYF	TGTGCCAGCAGCTTAGTCAGGACAGGGGGTTCCTACGAGCAGTACTTC
TRBV27	NA	TRBJ1-6	once	CASRRLLVSPLHF	TGTGCCAGCAGACGTCTCTTAGTTTCACCCCTCCACTTT
TRBV9	NA	TRBJ2-2	few	CASSQDTGELFF	TGTGCCAGCAGTCAGGACACCGGGGAGCTGTTTTTT
TRBV27	NA	TRBJ2-2	NA	CASSYASPTGELFF	TGTGCCAGCAGTTATGCTAGCCCAACCGGGGAGCTGTTTTTT
TRBV7-2	TRBD1	TRBJ2-2	NA	CASSPRVGQGVVGELFF	TGTGCCAGCAGCCCCCGGGTGGGACAGGGGGTGGTCGGGGAGCTGTTTTTT
TRBV28	TRBD1	TRBJ2-1	once	CASSFRGLFSYNEQFF	TGTGCCAGCAGTTTCAGGGGGCTCTTCTCCTACAATGAGCAGTTCTTC
TRBV6-4	NA	TRBJ2-2	NA	CASSARATGELFF	TGTGCCAGCAGCGCGAGGGCCACCGGGGAGCTGTTTTTT
TRBV30	NA	TRBJ1-5	NA	CAWSLGAGPSNQPQHF	TGTGCCTGGAGTCTAGGGGCAGGCCCTAGCAATCAGCCCCAGCATTTT
TRBV5-1	NA	TRBJ2-7	NA	CASSLGSHEQYF	TGCGCCAGCAGCTTGGGAAGCCACGAGCAGTACTTC
TRBV28	TRBD1	TRBJ2-3	few	CASSPDRDTDTQYF	TGTGCCAGCAGCCCGGACAGGGACACAGATACGCAGTATTTT
TRBV5-5	TRBD2	TRBJ2-7	NA	CASSLVGLAVSSYEQYF	TGTGCCAGCAGCTTGGTAGGCCTAGCGGTTAGCTCCTACGAGCAGTACTTC
TRBV6-1	TRBD1	TRBJ2-1	NA	CASSGGQSYNEQFF	TGTGCCAGCAGTGGGGGACAGTCGTACAATGAGCAGTTCTTC
TRBV4-2	TRBD2	TRBJ2-5	NA	CASSQSRRLRGDQETQYF	TGTGCCAGCAGCCAGTCAAGGCGGTTGCGGGGGGACCAAGAGACCCAGTACTTC
TRBV6-5	NA	TRBJ1-6	few	CASSYARDNSPLHF	TGTGCCAGCAGTTACGCACGGGATAATTCACCCCTCCACTTT
TRBV28	NA	TRBJ1-4	NA	CASGRGAANEKLFF	TGTGCCAGCGGTAGGGGCGCGGCTAATGAAAAACTGTTTTTT
TRBV9	TRBD2	TRBJ2-1	NA	CASSVAPKAGGPREQFF	TGTGCCAGCAGCGTAGCCCCCAAAGCGGGAGGGCCTCGAGAGCAGTTCTTC
TRBV15	NA	TRBJ1-5	NA	CATSRDGGRDSNQPQHF	TGTGCCACCAGCAGAGACGGGGGGCGCGATAGCAATCAGCCCCAGCATTTT
TRBV7-2	TRBD1	TRBJ2-2	NA	CASSPTGAGELFF	TGTGCCAGCAGCCCGACAGGGGCCGGGGAGCTGTTTTTT
TRBV2	NA	TRBJ1-2	NA	CASRIDRRLENGYTF	TGTGCCAGCAGGATTGACAGGCGACTCGAGAATGGCTACACCTTC
TRBV7-2	NA	TRBJ2-1	NA	CASSEQGGILNEQFF	TGTGCCAGCAGCGAGCAGGGGGGTATTCTCAATGAGCAGTTCTTC
TRBV25-1	TRBD1	TRBJ1-2	NA	CASRRQGEVYGYTF	TGTGCCAGCAGACGACAGGGGGAGGTCTATGGCTACACCTTC
TRBV5-4	TRBD1	TRBJ2-1	NA	CASSEGQGAEQFF	TGTGCCAGCAGCGAGGGACAGGGCGCTGAGCAGTTCTTC
TRBV7-2	NA	TRBJ2-5	few	CASSFRYWAANQETQYF	TGTGCCAGCAGCTTCCGGTACTGGGCAGCAAACCAAGAGACCCAGTACTTC
TRBV28	TRBD2	TRBJ2-3	NA	CASSSSTGGPIDTQYF	TGTGCCAGCAGTTCTTCTACGGGGGGGCCTATAGATACGCAGTATTTT
TRBV19	TRBD1	TRBJ1-5	NA	CASSTYPGQGGKPQHF	TGTGCCAGTAGTACCTACCCGGGACAGGGAGGGAAGCCCCAGCATTTT
TRBV2	NA	TRBJ2-3	NA	CASSDLIRSSTDTQYF	TGTGCCAGCAGTGACTTAATTCGTTCGAGCACAGATACGCAGTATTTT
TRBV18	NA	TRBJ1-5	NA	CASSPPGGVSNQPQHF	TGTGCCAGCTCACCCCCTGGCGGAGTTAGCAATCAGCCCCAGCATTTT
TRBV7-2	NA	TRBJ1-5	NA	CASSLQGASNQPQHF	TGTGCCAGCAGCTTACAGGGTGCTAGCAATCAGCCCCAGCATTTT
TRBV6-5	NA	TRBJ1-5	NA	CASSYSVWGDQPQHF	TGTGCCAGCAGTTACTCGGTGTGGGGAGATCAGCCCCAGCATTTT
TRBV6-6	TRBD1	TRBJ2-7	NA	CASSYSSRGPSDEQYF	TGTGCCAGCAGTTACTCCTCCAGGGGGCCCAGCGACGAGCAGTACTTC
TRBV2	NA	TRBJ2-7	NA	CASASVEQYF	TGTGCCAGCGCGAGTGTCGAGCAGTACTTC
TRBV20-1	TRBD1	TRBJ1-1	NA	CSATRGAAFF	TGCAGTGCAACCAGGGGGGCAGCTTTCTTT
TRBV7-9	TRBD2	TRBJ2-1	NA	CASSLALIVTSGGSNEQFF	TGTGCCAGCAGCTTAGCGCTAATAGTGACTAGCGGGGGAAGCAATGAGCAGTTCTTC
TRBV6-1	NA	TRBJ2-7	NA	CASSPNRVAYEQYF	TGTGCCAGCAGCCCTAACAGGGTAGCCTACGAGCAGTACTTC